The 19 T cell receptor beta chains reported below all come from one sample, sequenced in a study of blood T cell repertoires in COVID-19. Assay: immunoSEQ multiplex PCR; the TCRdb copy retains only in-frame clones and omits some. Among over 150,000 clones listed, roughly 80% were seen once. The sequenced sample was peripheral blood. These receptors were collected from a human donor in a cohort sampled during active COVID-19.

The chain recombines TRBV6-7 with TRBJ2-7, with a possible D match to TRBD1 (6 bases). TRBV6-7 is treated as an ORF (open reading frame) with a function not yet certain. CDR3 length: 15 amino acids. The V gene lost 4 bases and the J gene lost 2 bases, with 15 bases spanning the gap. The CDR3 loop is CASSSGTKNPYEQYF. In nucleotides, the CDR3 is TGTGCCAGCAGTTCCGGGACAAAAAACCCCTACGAGCAGTACTTC.

V gene TRBV9 combines with J gene TRBJ2-1; a weak D match, TRBD1 (6 bases). CDR1 SGDLS and CDR2 YYNGEE come from the germline V gene. V was clipped by 4 bases and J by 1 base, with 12 bases between them. The CDR3 spans 15 residues. Here the CDR3 DNA reads TGTGCCAGCAGCACGGCAGGGGAATCCTACAATGAGCAGTTCTTC. It encodes CASSTAGESYNEQFF.

The CDR3 is CASSEEETTEAFF. The CDR3 DNA reads TGTGCCAGCAGTGAAGAGGAGACTACTGAAGCTTTCTTT. The V gene is TRBV2, the J gene TRBJ1-1; D is undetermined. The ends were cut back, 1 base at V and 5 bases at J, with 8 bases in the middle. CDR3 length: 13 residues. Germline lookup yields CDR1 SNHLY and CDR2 FYNNEI.

This clone was detected a few times. The chain combines TRBV7-9 with TRBJ1-3; possible D gene TRBD1, 6 bases. The CDR3 spans 15 residues. Trimming pared 4 bases from V and 0 bases from J, leaving 10 bases between. Germline loops: CDR1 SEHNR, CDR2 FQNEAQ (reference sequence). The CDR3 DNA sequence: TGTGCCAGCAGCTCGGACAGACGCTCTGGAAACACCATATATTTT. Protein product: CASSSDRRSGNTIYF.

Concerning this clone: Other nucleotide sequences from this sample produce the same CDR3. DNA for the CDR3: TGCGCCAGCAGCTTGGCCGTTAACACTGAAGCTTTCTTT. This gives the protein CASSLAVNTEAFF. The rearrangement joins TRBV5-1 to TRBJ1-1; unclear D gene. V lost 0 bases and J lost 2, with 5 bases in between. The CDR3 is 13 residues long. Germline V gene sequence: CDR1 SGHRS, CDR2 YFSETQ.

The CDR3 sequence: CASETGTGASTGYGYTF. DNA for the CDR3: TGTGCCAGTGAAACCGGGACAGGGGCCTCTACGGGCTATGGCTACACCTTC. The genes are TRBV19 and TRBJ1-2, with 10 bases identical to TRBD1. The germline V gene has CDR1 LNHDA and CDR2 SQIVND (reference sequence). The length of the CDR3 is 17 residues. V lost 8 bases and J lost 4; bases outside the gene matches: 16. The entire variable domain, with the rest obtained from reference TRBV19 and TRBJ1-2, is as follows: DGGITQSPKYLFRKEGQNVTLSCEQNLNHDAMYWYRQDPGQGLRLIYYSQIVNDFQKGDIAEGYSVSREKKESFPLTVTSAQKNPTAFYLCASETGTGASTGYGYTFGSGTRLTVV.

This chain links TRBV21-1 with TRBJ1-5. TRBV21-1 is assigned pseudogene status. The CDR3 loop spans 17 amino acids. The CDR3 coding sequence is TGTGCCAGCAGCAAAGTAAGGAGGAGATATAGCAATCAGCCCCAGCATTTT. This gives the protein CASSKVRRRYSNQPQHF.

The V and J genes are TRBV20-1 and TRBJ1-2; unclear D gene. Germline-derived CDR1 and CDR2 are DFQATT and SNEGSKA (reference sequence). This CDR3 has 11 amino acids. V lost 3 bases and J lost 5, with 7 bases in between. CDR3 nucleotide sequence: TGCAGTGCTAGCTTCGAGTATGGCTACACCTTC. Its protein is CSASFEYGYTF.

The gene calls are TRBV6-1 and TRBJ2-1; 9 bases agree with TRBD1. V dropped 2 bases and J dropped 4; count of bases not matched to a gene: 3. The CDR3 is 15 amino acids. Germline lookup yields CDR1 MNHNS and CDR2 SASEGT. CDR3 loop: CASSEYGTGYNEQFF. Here the CDR3 DNA reads TGTGCCAGCAGTGAATACGGGACAGGGTACAATGAGCAGTTCTTC.

The gene calls are TRBV27 and TRBJ2-5, with D maybe TRBD2 (5 bases). The length of the CDR3 is 14 residues. The germline V gene has CDR1 MNHEY and CDR2 SMNVEV (reference sequence). V lost 5 bases and J lost 7, with 17 bases in between. CDR3 nucleotides: TGTGCCAGCAGTGGGGAGCCAGGTATGGGGACCCAGTACTTC. Translated, it gives CASSGEPGMGTQYF.

This sequence joins TRBV2 and TRBJ2-2; D not resolved. The CDR3 has 13 residues. Trimming stripped 4 bases from V and 9 bases from J, with 12 bases between. CDR1 and CDR2 from the germline V gene are SNHLY and FYNNEI. The CDR3 loop is CASSVVRNWELFF. Here the CDR3 DNA reads TGTGCCAGCAGTGTGGTTAGAAACTGGGAGCTGTTTTTT. Full variable domain (outside the CDR3, taken from reference TRBV2 and TRBJ2-2): EPEVTQTPSHQVTQMGQEVILRCVPISNHLYFYWYRQILGQKVEFLVSFYNNEISEKSEIFDDQFSVERPDGSNFTLKIRSTKLEDSAMYFCASSVVRNWELFFGEGSRLTVL.

The chain recombines TRBV10-3 with TRBJ2-1; TRBD1 matches 9 bases. The CDR3 consists of 16 residues. Germline V gene data show CDR1 as ENHRY and CDR2 as SYGVKD. Trimming removed 1 base from V and 4 bases from J; junction bases left unmatched: 5. The CDR3 loop is CAISEYGTGPYNEQFF. The CDR3 nucleotides read TGTGCCATCAGTGAGTACGGGACAGGGCCATACAATGAGCAGTTCTTC.

The CDR3: CASSEVWGLGTEAFF. The CDR3 DNA reads TGTGCCAGCAGTGAGGTCTGGGGACTTGGGACTGAAGCTTTCTTT. This chain joins TRBV2 and TRBJ1-1; a weak D match, TRBD1 (5 bases). Trimming left V 3 bases short and J 5 bases short, with 16 bases between. Germline V lookup: CDR1 SNHLY, CDR2 FYNNEI. This CDR3 comprises 15 residues.

The chain is built from TRBV5-1 and TRBJ2-7; 8 nucleotides align to TRBD1. Germline lookup yields CDR1 SGHRS and CDR2 YFSETQ. Trimming removed 7 bases from V and 4 bases from J; junction bases left unmatched: 10. The CDR3 is made up of 14 amino acids. CDR3 amino acids: CASGMPGGIYEQYF. DNA of the CDR3: TGCGCCAGCGGCATGCCAGGGGGCATTTACGAGCAGTACTTC.

The chain uses TRBV5-1 and TRBJ2-3, with 7 bases identical to TRBD2. Trimming cost V 5 bases and J 2 bases; bases outside gene matches: 2. Germline V gene sequence: CDR1 SGHRS, CDR2 YFSETQ. The CDR3 has 13 amino acids. CDR3 protein: CASSRDYTDTQYF. In DNA, the CDR3 is TGCGCCAGCAGTCGGGACTACACAGATACGCAGTATTTT.

V is TRBV5-1 and J is TRBJ2-7; D perhaps matches TRBD2 (5 bases). This CDR3 is 15 amino acids long. V lost 4 bases to trimming and J lost 0 bases, with 14 bases between them. In germline, CDR1 is SGHRS, CDR2 YFSETQ. The CDR3 protein is CASSPGTLASYEQYF. CDR3 nucleotide sequence: TGCGCCAGCAGCCCGGGAACACTCGCCTCCTACGAGCAGTACTTC.

The CDR3 region is CASSLVQGNQETQYF. The CDR3 region has the DNA TGTGCCAGCAGCTTGGTTCAGGGCAACCAAGAGACCCAGTACTTC. The genes are TRBV5-6 and TRBJ2-5; D is perhaps TRBD1 (5 bases). CDR1 and CDR2 from the germline V gene are SGHDT and YYEEEE. This CDR3 contains 15 residues. Trimming left V 0 bases short and J 0 bases short, with 9 bases between.

The chain is built from TRBV7-9 and TRBJ2-5, with D possibly matching TRBD2 (6 bases). The CDR3 length is 13 residues. Germline CDR1 reads SEHNR; CDR2 reads FQNEAQ (reference sequence). The germline V and J ends were trimmed by 5 bases and 5 bases, with 12 bases remaining between them. CDR3 residues: CASSRSGGETQYF. The DNA of the CDR3 is TGTGCCAGCAGCCGAAGCGGAGGGGAGACCCAGTACTTC.

The rearrangement joins TRBV7-2 to TRBJ1-4; D not resolved. Trimming stripped 0 bases from V and 4 bases from J, with 6 bases between. CDR3 length: 14 amino acids. Germline V gene data show CDR1 as SGHTA and CDR2 as FQGNSA. For the CDR3, the DNA is TGTGCCAGCAGCTTAGCGGGCTTTAATGAAAAACTGTTTTTT. The encoded protein is CASSLAGFNEKLFF.